A selection of T cell receptor beta chains follows, all from one sample in a study of breast tumors, draining lymph nodes, adjacent tissues. TCRdb analysed the multiplex PCR reads with MiXCR anew, one entry per CDR3 protein. The sample comprises around 140,000 distinct CDR3 sequences, approximately 30% of which are singletons, and about 2.3% rests with the top ten. The sample was axillary lymph node tissue. Every receptor here comes from a female donor with breast cancer. Some clones in this sample may be carry-over from other donors' samples. CDR3s include the opening cysteine and the closing phenylalanine or tryptophan. Each record gives: D gene, clone size, V gene, J gene, CDR3 protein, CDR3 DNA. D genes are given only for firm matches. Clone size is not always given. Where it is, it says once, few, many or a class for expanded clones.

>-|many|TRBV2|TRBJ1-4
CASTQSATNEKLFF
TGTGCCAGCACGCAGTCTGCAACTAATGAAAAACTGTTTTTT
>TRBD1|many|TRBV6-2/TRBV6-3|TRBJ2-2
CASSSRDRYTGELFF
TGTGCCAGCAGTAGCCGGGACAGATACACCGGGGAGCTGTTTTTT
>-|-|TRBV9|TRBJ1-6
CASSGDALSSPLHF
TGTGCCAGCAGCGGCGACGCGCTGAGTTCACCCCTCCACTTT
>-|few|TRBV6-5|TRBJ1-5
CASSHSQYSNQPQHF
TGTGCCAGCAGTCACTCGCAGTATAGCAATCAGCCCCAGCATTTT
>-|many|TRBV15|TRBJ1-6
CATSRDQYNSPLHF
TGTGCCACCAGCAGAGATCAGTATAATTCACCCCTCCACTTT
>TRBD1|-|TRBV5-1|TRBJ2-7
CASNPGQGLYYEQYF
TGCGCCAGCAACCCGGGACAGGGTCTGTACTACGAGCAATACTTC
>-|many|TRBV9|TRBJ1-3
CASSAAGTGNTIYF
TGTGCCAGCAGCGCCGCGGGGACTGGAAACACCATATATTTT
>-|-|TRBV6-6|TRBJ1-1
CASSYSSNTEAFF
TGTGCCAGCAGTTACTCTTCAAACACTGAAGCTTTCTTT
>-|many|TRBV7-9|TRBJ2-7
CASSLVLNEQYF
TGTGCCAGCAGCTTAGTCCTCAACGAGCAGTACTTC
>-|medium-sized|TRBV2|TRBJ1-4
CASRALDEKLFF
TGTGCCAGCAGGGCCTTGGATGAAAAACTGTTTTTT
>-|many|TRBV2|TRBJ1-2
CASSQGLVTF
TGTGCCAGCTCCCAGGGTCTTGTTACCTTC
>TRBD1|-|TRBV6-5|TRBJ1-2
CASSHIRTGGSYGCTF
TGTGCCAGCAGTCACATTCGGACAGGGGGCAGCTATGGCTGCACCTTC
>-|-|TRBV12-3/TRBV12-4|TRBJ2-2
CASSLYGQGELFF
TGTGCCAGCAGTTTATATGGACAGGGGGAGCTGTTTTTT
>TRBD1|many|TRBV19|TRBJ2-2
CASRQGAGELFF
TGTGCCAGTAGGCAGGGGGCCGGGGAGCTGTTTTTT
>TRBD1|many|TRBV7-3|TRBJ1-5
CASSLTRGGSNQPQHF
TGTGCCAGCAGCTTAACCAGGGGGGGAAGCAATCAGCCCCAGCATTTT
>-|-|TRBV4-1|TRBJ1-6
CASSQDSGRIYSPLHF
TGCGCCAGCAGCCAAGATTCAGGGCGGATTTATTCACCCCTCCACTTT
>-|-|TRBV7-7|TRBJ1-6
CTSSLEVATLSPLHF
TGTACTAGCAGCTTAGAGGTAGCAACCCTTTCACCCCTCCACTTT
>TRBD2|-|TRBV12-5|TRBJ2-3
CASGSTGLATDTQCF
TGTGCTAGTGGTTCCACGGGACTAGCCACAGATACGCAGTGTTTT
>TRBD1|many|TRBV19|TRBJ1-5
CASRGQLNQPQHF
TGTGCCAGTAGGGGACAGCTCAATCAGCCCCAGCATTTT
>-|many|TRBV13|TRBJ2-5
CASSLGAEQETQYF
TGTGCCAGCAGCTTAGGAGCAGAACAAGAGACCCAGTACTTC
>TRBD2|many|TRBV15|TRBJ2-3
CVTSRDGSSGVSLF
TGTGTCACCAGCAGAGATGGCTCGAGCGGGGTGTCCCTTTTT
>-|-|TRBV11-3|TRBJ1-6
CASSSTSPQDGAQPLHF
TGTGCCAGCAGCTCGACTTCGCCGCAAGATGGTGCGCAGCCCCTCCACTTT
>TRBD1|-|TRBV4-3|TRBJ2-3
CASSQNPGQPSTDTQYF
TGCGCCAGCAGCCAAAATCCGGGACAGCCTAGCACAGATACGCAGTATTTT
>-|medium-sized|TRBV7-2|TRBJ2-6
CASSYRSSGANVLTF
TGTGCCAGCAGCTATAGGAGCTCTGGGGCCAACGTCCTGACTTTC
>-|-|TRBV20-1|TRBJ1-1
CSAIGGRMNTEAFF
TGCAGTGCTATCGGGGGGCGAATGAACACTGAAGCTTTCTTT
>-|many|TRBV2|TRBJ1-3
CASSPDRVSGNTIYF
TGTGCCAGCAGTCCGGACAGAGTCTCTGGAAACACCATATATTTT
>TRBD1|many|TRBV19|TRBJ2-1
CASSIRGLHNEQFF
TGTGCCAGTAGTATCAGGGGGCTACACAATGAGCAGTTCTTC
>-|-|TRBV4-2|TRBJ1-2
CASSQGRQSYTF
TGTGCCAGCAGCCAAGGCCGACAGAGCTACACCTTC
>-|-|TRBV2|TRBJ1-2
CASSGWHGYGYTF
TGTGCCAGCAGTGGGTGGCATGGCTATGGCTACACCTTC
>-|many|TRBV9|TRBJ2-5
CASSVGGPRGTQYF
TGTGCCAGCAGCGTAGGGGGCCCCCGGGGGACCCAGTACTTC
>-|-|TRBV2|TRBJ1-6
CASSPGYNSPLHF
TGTGCCAGCAGTCCAGGGTATAATTCACCCCTCCACTTT
>-|many|TRBV11-2|TRBJ2-7
CASSLRGSEQYF
TGTGCCAGCAGCTTAAGGGGGAGCGAGCAGTACTTC
>TRBD1|many|TRBV5-1|TRBJ2-1
CASGRDRGGDEQFF
TGCGCCAGCGGACGGGACAGGGGTGGGGATGAGCAGTTCTTC
>-|many|TRBV6-6|TRBJ1-5
CASSPTKGANQPQHF
TGTGCCAGCAGTCCAACGAAGGGCGCGAATCAGCCCCAGCATTTT
>-|-|TRBV10-3|TRBJ1-1
CASSDPGRMNTEAFF
TGTGCCAGCAGTGATCCGGGACGGATGAACACTGAAGCTTTCTTT
>TRBD1|many|TRBV2|TRBJ2-7
CASSEVETGGAVQYF
TGTGCCAGCAGTGAAGTGGAGACAGGGGGCGCAGTGCAGTACTTC
>-|-|TRBV7-8|TRBJ1-4
CASSAVASEKLFF
TGTGCCAGCAGCGCGGTCGCGTCGGAAAAACTGTTTTTT